This T cell receptor beta chain was documented in a study of cytomegalovirus exposure and HLA in healthy donors. The CDR3 loop spans 18 amino acids. From germline, CDR1 is SGHTA and CDR2 FQGNSA. V dropped 2 bases and J dropped 2; count of bases not matched to a gene: 13. Primers for the PCR totalled 60 Vbeta and 13 Jbeta. TCRdb's table, derived via immunoSEQ multiplex PCR, lists solely in-frame clones and lacks some. The table lists around 190,000 clones, roughly 80% of them singletons. This TCR was recovered from a woman aged 25 to 39 in good health and CMV-seronegative. Sequencing input: PBMCs. The chain recombines TRBV7-2 with TRBJ2-7; TRBD1 aligns across 9 bases. CDR3 coding DNA: TGTGCCAGCAGCTTACATGGGACAGGGCGCTTTGCAACCTACGAGCAGTACTTC. Amino acid sequence: CASSLHGTGRFATYEQYF.